These 18 T cell receptor beta chains came from one sample sequenced in a study of T cell responses to AZD1222 COVID-19 vaccine. Clones were sequenced by immunoSEQ multiplex PCR, and TCRdb holds only the in-frame ones, with some missing. The profile covers 200,000 to 300,000 clones, with over 85% appearing a single time and less than 0.6% taken by the ten largest. Sample: peripheral blood, taken on day 0 of AZD1222 vaccination. Receptors originate from an adult in good health.

This chain connects TRBV18 to TRBJ2-2, with TRBD1 matching 7 bases. Germline values: CDR1 KGHSH, CDR2 LQKENI. The CDR3 consists of 16 residues. With V trimmed by 1 base and J by 1 base, 3 bases remained unmatched. CDR3 bases: TGTGCCAGCTCACCACAGGGGGCTCGGAACACCGGGGAGCTGTTTTTT. Translated, it gives CASSPQGARNTGELFF. The entire variable domain, with the rest obtained from reference TRBV18 and TRBJ2-2, is as follows: NAGVMQNPRHLVRRRGQEARLRCSPMKGHSHVYWYRQLPEEGLKFMVYLQKENIIDESGMPKERFSAEFPKEGPSILRIQQVVRGDSAAYFCASSPQGARNTGELFFGEGSRLTVL.

This chain joins TRBV4-1 and TRBJ2-3; D perhaps matches TRBD1 (5 bases). The germline gives CDR1 MGHRA, CDR2 YSYEKL. Trimming pared 4 bases from V and 2 bases from J, leaving 19 bases between. This CDR3 region has 17 residues. CDR3 loop: CASSRKGASEFTDTQYF. CDR3 in DNA: TGCGCCAGCAGCCGCAAAGGGGCTAGTGAGTTCACAGATACGCAGTATTTT.

CDR3: CASSSGDEQFF. CDR3 sequence (DNA): TGTGCCAGCAGCTCAGGGGATGAGCAGTTCTTC. The chain has TRBV7-6 and TRBJ2-1, with D possibly matching TRBD1 (6 bases). Trimming pared 4 bases from V and 8 bases from J, leaving 6 bases between. Germline-derived CDR1 and CDR2 are SGHVS and FNYEAQ. CDR3 length equals 11 residues. The complete variable domain, with remaining parts taken from reference TRBV7-6 and TRBJ2-1, reads GAGVSQSPRYKVTKRGQDVALRCDPISGHVSLYWYRQALGQGPEFLTYFNYEAQQDKSGLPNDRFSAERPEGSISTLTIQRTEQRDSAMYRCASSSGDEQFFGPGTRLTVL.

In its sample, this clone was seen once. This chain joins TRBV29-1 and TRBJ2-2; D is ambiguous. Trimming removed 6 bases from V and 4 bases from J, with 9 bases in between. The CDR3 spans 12 residues. Germline values: CDR1 SQVTM, CDR2 ANQGSEA. CDR3 loop: CSVPLATGELFF. CDR3 in DNA: TGCAGCGTCCCTTTAGCCACCGGGGAGCTGTTTTTT.

The chain carries TRBV6-2 or TRBV6-3 and TRBJ2-1, with D unresolved. V lost 2 bases to trimming and J lost 4 bases, with 3 bases between them. The CDR3 runs 12 residues. Germline V gene data show CDR1 as MNHEY and CDR2 as SVGEGT. CDR3 region: CASSYTYNEQFF. CDR3 sequence (DNA): TGTGCCAGCAGTTACACGTACAATGAGCAGTTCTTC.

The rearrangement links TRBV6-1 to TRBJ1-1; D gene ambiguous. The V end was cut by 1 base, the J end by 1 base, with 7 bases between. This CDR3 is built from 14 residues. Looked up from germline, CDR1 is MNHNS and CDR2 is SASEGT. CDR3 sequence reads: CASSEGVWNTEAFF. In DNA form, the CDR3 reads TGTGCCAGCAGTGAAGGGGTATGGAACACTGAAGCTTTCTTT.

V usage is TRBV11-1 and J usage is TRBJ1-1; 10 bases are a match to TRBD1. CDR1 and CDR2 from the germline V gene are SGHAT and FQDESV (reference sequence). The CDR3 is made up of 15 amino acids. V was pared by 5 bases and J by 2 bases, with 5 bases of the junction left unmatched. CDR3 DNA sequence: TGTGCCAGCAGCACGCCGACAGGGGGCAACACTGAAGCTTTCTTT. This gives the protein CASSTPTGGNTEAFF.

V and J are TRBV5-1 and TRBJ2-3; D is undetermined. The germline gives CDR1 SGHRS, CDR2 YFSETQ. Trimming took off 4 bases at V and 2 bases at J, with 5 bases between the two ends. This CDR3 is 12 amino acids long. The CDR3 here is CASSKDTDTQYF. In DNA form, the CDR3 reads TGCGCCAGCAGCAAAGACACAGATACGCAGTATTTT.

The chain joins TRBV6-6 to TRBJ2-7, with D unclear. V lost 7 bases, J lost 6 bases, and 10 bases lay in between. Germline values: CDR1 MNHNY, CDR2 SVGAGI (reference sequence). The CDR3 has 11 amino acids. The CDR3 sequence is CASTSGIEQYF. The DNA of the CDR3 is TGTGCCAGCACGTCTGGGATCGAGCAGTACTTC.

The chain recombines TRBV19 with TRBJ1-6; 7 positions agree with TRBD1. Trimming took 4 bases from V and 7 from J; bases not matched to a gene: 7. In germline, CDR1 is LNHDA, CDR2 SQIVND (reference sequence). The CDR3 contains 15 residues. CDR3 region: CASSRRQGGNSPLHF. The CDR3 DNA follows: TGTGCCAGTAGTAGAAGACAGGGAGGGAATTCACCCCTCCACTTT.

The chain recombines TRBV6-5 with TRBJ2-2; perhaps TRBD1 as D (6 bases). This CDR3 comprises 16 residues. V was pared by 0 bases and J by 4 bases, with 12 bases between. Germline loops: CDR1 MNHEY, CDR2 SVGAGI. CDR3 bases: TGTGCCAGCAGTTACTCCCAGGGGCTAGGCACCGGGGAGCTGTTTTTT. It is translated as CASSYSQGLGTGELFF.

This clone was found a few times. The chain is built from TRBV13 and TRBJ1-5; tentative D call: TRBD1 (5 bases). Trimming pared 0 bases from V and 5 bases from J, leaving 5 bases between. The length of the CDR3 is 13 residues. From germline, CDR1 is PRHDT and CDR2 FYEKMQ (reference sequence). CDR3 loop: CASSLGRDQPQHF. Written as DNA, the CDR3 is TGTGCCAGCAGCTTAGGCAGGGATCAGCCCCAGCATTTT.

The chain combines TRBV5-8 with TRBJ1-1; TRBD1 matches at 7 bases. Germline V gene data show CDR1 as SGHTS and CDR2 as YDEGEE. V lost 4 bases to trimming and J lost 1 base; unmatched junction nucleotides: 4. The CDR3 contains 14 residues. DNA of the CDR3: TGTGCCAGCAGCAGGGGACAGCCGAACACTGAAGCTTTCTTT. As protein: CASSRGQPNTEAFF.

V gene TRBV5-6 combines with J gene TRBJ1-2, with 9 bases fitting TRBD1. This CDR3 has 16 amino acids. The germline V gene has CDR1 SGHDT and CDR2 YYEEEE. V shed 4 bases, J shed 4 bases, and the junction held 11 bases outside the gene matches. This CDR3 reads CASSPRDRVGGYGYTF. The CDR3 DNA sequence: TGTGCCAGCAGCCCCCGGGACAGGGTAGGAGGCTATGGCTACACCTTC. The full variable domain, rest sourced from reference TRBV5-6 and TRBJ1-2, is DAGVTQSPTHLIKTRGQQVTLRCSPKSGHDTVSWYQQALGQGPQFIFQYYEEEERQRGNFPDRFSGHQFPNYSSELNVNALLLGDSALYLCASSPRDRVGGYGYTFGSGTRLTVV.

The chain couples TRBV12-3 or TRBV12-4 to TRBJ1-1, with no clear D. The CDR3 covers 13 residues. V was trimmed by 4 bases and J by 0 bases, leaving 6 bases between them. The CDR3 protein is CASSSSVNTEAFF. In DNA, the CDR3 is TGTGCCAGCAGTTCTTCAGTGAACACTGAAGCTTTCTTT.

V is TRBV9 and J is TRBJ1-2, with D possibly being TRBD1 (6 bases). The CDR3 runs to 15 residues. Germline CDR1 SGDLS, CDR2 YYNGEE. Trimming removed 4 bases from V and 3 bases from J, with 16 bases in between. CDR3 region: CASSSSRDIHYGYTF. CDR3 bases: TGTGCCAGCAGCTCATCCCGGGACATCCACTATGGCTACACCTTC.

CDR3 amino acids: CASSYGRPFNEQFF. The CDR3, as DNA: TGTGCCAGCAGCTACGGCAGGCCCTTCAATGAGCAGTTCTTC. The gene calls are TRBV5-6 and TRBJ2-1, with D unclear. This CDR3 comprises 14 residues. Per germline, CDR1 SGHDT and CDR2 YYEEEE. V lost 3 bases and J lost 6, with 13 bases in between.

The V and J genes are TRBV28 and TRBJ2-5; 9 bases agree with TRBD1. Germline assignment: CDR1 MDHEN and CDR2 SYDVKM. Trimming at V came to 6 bases and at J to 4 bases, leaving 6 bases not matched to a gene. The CDR3 spans 14 residues. The CDR3 DNA reads as TGTGCCAGCAGACCGGGACAGGGTCTAGAGACCCAGTACTTC. It encodes CASRPGQGLETQYF.